The clone carrying this T cell receptor (beta chain) occurred a few times. Random hexamers were used to reverse transcribe an amount of roughly 0.5 to 1 ug RNA. By means of immunoSEQ multiplex PCR, TCR beta CDR3 spanning 54 Vbeta and 13 Jbeta underwent amplification. From the immunoSEQ multiplex PCR reads, TCRdb called clonotypes with MiXCR, one entry per CDR3 protein. Altogether over 150,000 distinct CDR3 sequences are present, approximately 93% being singletons, with the ten largest covering under 0.095%. The data stem from a study of CD8 T cells in Susac syndrome. Germline assignment: CDR1 MNHEY and CDR2 SMNVEV (reference sequence). Trimming cost V 3 bases and J 1 base, with 6 bases left between them. The CDR3 has 13 amino acids. The authors carried out high-throughput sequencing of TCR beta. They applied it to CD8+ and CD4+ T cells obtained from blood. Negative isolation yielded CD8+ and CD4+ T cells; FACS enriched TEMRA cells.

The receptor's source is a human donor with multiple sclerosis. The rearrangement joins TRBV27 to TRBJ1-1; D remains unclear. The material sequenced was CD4+ T cells from PBMCs. The CDR3 DNA is TGTGCCAGCAGTTTCGGGGAGAACACTGAAGCTTTCTTT. Translating it yields CASSFGENTEAFF.